This entry concerns a single T cell receptor (beta chain). The table came from immunoSEQ multiplex PCR; TCRdb's copy has only in-frame clones and leaves some out. This sample has tens of thousands of clones, with approximately 85% found just once. These data belong to a study of OX40 agonist ivuxolimab in advanced cancers. The germline CDR1 and CDR2 sequences are KGHSH and LQKENI. Trimming shortened V by 4 bases and J by 4 bases, and 25 bases separated the two germline ends. CDR3 length equals 19 residues. The clonotype was recovered from an adult with an advanced solid tumor such as melanoma, head and neck, liver or kidney cancer. V usage is TRBV18 and J usage is TRBJ2-2; TRBD2 might be the D (5 bases). This sample comprised CD4+ or CD8+ T cells sorted from blood, obtained in a trial of the OX40 agonist ivuxolimab. This CDR3 reads CASSLLDPGPLAGTGELFF. The DNA of the CDR3 is TGTGCCAGCTCACTCCTCGACCCCGGACCTCTCGCGGGCACCGGGGAGCTGTTTTTT.